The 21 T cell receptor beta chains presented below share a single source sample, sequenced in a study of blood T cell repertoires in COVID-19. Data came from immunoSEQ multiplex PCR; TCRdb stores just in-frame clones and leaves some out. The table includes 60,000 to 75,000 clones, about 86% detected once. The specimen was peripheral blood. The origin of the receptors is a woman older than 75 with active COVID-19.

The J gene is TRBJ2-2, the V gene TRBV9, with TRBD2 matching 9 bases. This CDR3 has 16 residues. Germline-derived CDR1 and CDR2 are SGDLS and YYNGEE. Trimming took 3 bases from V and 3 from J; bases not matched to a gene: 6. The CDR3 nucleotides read TGTGCCAGCAGCGAGGGGACTAGCAGATACACCGGGGAGCTGTTTTTT. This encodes CASSEGTSRYTGELFF.

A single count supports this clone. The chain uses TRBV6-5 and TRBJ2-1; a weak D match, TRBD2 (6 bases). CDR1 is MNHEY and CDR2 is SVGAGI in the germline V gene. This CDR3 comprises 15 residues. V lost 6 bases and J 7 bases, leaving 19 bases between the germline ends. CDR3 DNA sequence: TGTGCCAGCAGATTTTCCTCGGGACTCCCAAATGAGCAGTTCTTC. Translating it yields CASRFSSGLPNEQFF.

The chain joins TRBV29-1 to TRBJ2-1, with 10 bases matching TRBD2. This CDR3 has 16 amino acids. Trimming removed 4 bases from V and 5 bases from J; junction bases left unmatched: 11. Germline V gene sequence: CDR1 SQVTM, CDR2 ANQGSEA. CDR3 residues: CSVGSSGGENNNEQFF. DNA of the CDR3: TGCAGCGTTGGGTCCAGCGGGGGGGAGAATAACAATGAGCAGTTCTTC.

CDR3 in DNA: TGTGCCAGCAGCCCCGAGGGACAGGGAGATCAGCCCCAGCATTTT. Protein: CASSPEGQGDQPQHF. The rearrangement uses TRBV16 and TRBJ1-5, with 9 bases identical to TRBD1. J lost 5 bases, V lost 4 bases, and 6 bases had no gene match. The CDR3 consists of 15 residues. Germline CDR1 reads KGHSY; CDR2 reads FQNENV. Full variable domain (remainder filled in from reference TRBV16 and TRBJ1-5): GEEVAQTPKHLVRGEGQKAKLYCAPIKGHSYVFWYQQVLKNEFKFLISFQNENVFDETGMPKERFSAKCLPNSPCSLEIQATKLEDSAVYFCASSPEGQGDQPQHFGDGTRLSIL.

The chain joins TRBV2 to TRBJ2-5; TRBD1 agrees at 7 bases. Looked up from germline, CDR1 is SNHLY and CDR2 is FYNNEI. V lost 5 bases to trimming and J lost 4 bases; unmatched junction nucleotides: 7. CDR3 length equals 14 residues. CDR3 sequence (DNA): TGTGCCAGCAGTCCAGACGGGACAGCAGAGACCCAGTACTTC. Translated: CASSPDGTAETQYF.

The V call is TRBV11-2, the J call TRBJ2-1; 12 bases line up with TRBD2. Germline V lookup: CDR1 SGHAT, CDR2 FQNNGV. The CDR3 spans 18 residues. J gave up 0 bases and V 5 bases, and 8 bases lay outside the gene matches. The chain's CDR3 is CASSRRLAGALSYNEQFF. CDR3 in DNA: TGTGCCAGCAGCAGAAGACTAGCGGGGGCTCTCTCCTACAATGAGCAGTTCTTC.

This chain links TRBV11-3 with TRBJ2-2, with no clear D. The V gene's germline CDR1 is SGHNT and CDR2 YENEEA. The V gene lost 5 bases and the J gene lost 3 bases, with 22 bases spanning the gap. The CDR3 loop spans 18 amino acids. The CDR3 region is CASSQRLAAGWDTGELFF. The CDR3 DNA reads TGTGCCAGCAGCCAAAGACTGGCCGCCGGGTGGGACACCGGGGAGCTGTTTTTT.

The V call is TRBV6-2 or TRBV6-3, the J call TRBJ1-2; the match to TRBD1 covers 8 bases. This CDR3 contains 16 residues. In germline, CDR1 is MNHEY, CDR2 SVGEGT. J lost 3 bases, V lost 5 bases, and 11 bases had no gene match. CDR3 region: CASSRGTGVLDYGYTF. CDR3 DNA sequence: TGTGCCAGCAGTCGCGGGACAGGAGTTTTAGACTATGGCTACACCTTC.

CDR3 residues: CAGGGPYEQYF. The DNA of the CDR3 is TGTGCCGGCGGGGGACCTTACGAGCAGTACTTC. The chain carries TRBV7-9 and TRBJ2-7; TRBD2 agrees at 7 bases. Germline CDR1 is SEHNR and CDR2 is FQNEAQ (reference sequence). Germline trimming cut 11 bases from V and 4 bases from J; bases unmatched to any gene: 5. The CDR3 totals 11 residues.

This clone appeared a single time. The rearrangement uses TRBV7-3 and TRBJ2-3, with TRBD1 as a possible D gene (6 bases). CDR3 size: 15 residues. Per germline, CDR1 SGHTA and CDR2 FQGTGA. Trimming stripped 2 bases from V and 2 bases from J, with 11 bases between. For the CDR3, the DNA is TGTGCCAGCAGCTTAGACGGACAGACCACAGATACGCAGTATTTT. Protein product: CASSLDGQTTDTQYF.

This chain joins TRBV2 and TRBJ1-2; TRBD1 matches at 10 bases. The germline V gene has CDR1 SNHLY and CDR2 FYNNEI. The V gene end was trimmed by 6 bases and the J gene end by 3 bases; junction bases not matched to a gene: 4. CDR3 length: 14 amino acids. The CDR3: CASSADRGDYGYTF. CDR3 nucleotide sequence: TGTGCCAGCAGCGCGGACAGGGGGGACTATGGCTACACCTTC.

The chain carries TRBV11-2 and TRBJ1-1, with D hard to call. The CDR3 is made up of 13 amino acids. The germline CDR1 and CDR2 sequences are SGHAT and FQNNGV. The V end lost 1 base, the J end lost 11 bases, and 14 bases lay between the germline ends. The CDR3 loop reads CASSLGGPLKAFF. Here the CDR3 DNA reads TGTGCCAGCAGCTTAGGAGGGCCTCTGAAGGCTTTCTTT.

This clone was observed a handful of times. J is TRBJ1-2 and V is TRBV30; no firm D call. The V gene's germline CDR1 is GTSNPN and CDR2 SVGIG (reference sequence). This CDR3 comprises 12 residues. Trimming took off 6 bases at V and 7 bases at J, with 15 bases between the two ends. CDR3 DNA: TGTGCCTGCCCCGCCGCAGGTCCTGGCTACACCTTC. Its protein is CACPAAGPGYTF.

The CDR3 DNA reads as TGTGCTAGTGGTTTGGAAGGGAGGACCAACGAGCAGTACTTC. This gives the protein CASGLEGRTNEQYF. This chain links TRBV12-5 with TRBJ2-7; the D gene is possibly TRBD2 (6 bases). The germline V gene has CDR1 LGHNT and CDR2 FRNRAP. V shed 1 base and J shed 5 bases, with 12 bases lying between them. CDR3 size: 14 residues.

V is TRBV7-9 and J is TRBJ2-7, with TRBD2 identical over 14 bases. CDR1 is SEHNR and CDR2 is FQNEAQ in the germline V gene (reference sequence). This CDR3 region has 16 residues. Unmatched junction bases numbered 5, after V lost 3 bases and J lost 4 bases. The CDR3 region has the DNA TGTGCCAGCAGCTTGACTAGCGGGGGGGCTAGGTACGAGCAGTACTTC. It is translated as CASSLTSGGARYEQYF.

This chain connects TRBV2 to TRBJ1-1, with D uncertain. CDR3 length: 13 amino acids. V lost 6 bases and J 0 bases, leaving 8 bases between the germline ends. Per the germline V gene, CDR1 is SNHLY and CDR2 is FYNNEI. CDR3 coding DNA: TGTGCCAGCAGCTATACAGTGAACACTGAAGCTTTCTTT. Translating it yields CASSYTVNTEAFF.

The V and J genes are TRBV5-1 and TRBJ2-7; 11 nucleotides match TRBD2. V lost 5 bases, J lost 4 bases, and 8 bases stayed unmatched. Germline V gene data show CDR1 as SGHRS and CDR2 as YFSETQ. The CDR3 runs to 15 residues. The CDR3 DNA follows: TGCGCCAGCAGACCCAGGGTAGCGGGGGGGTACGAGCAGTACTTC. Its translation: CASRPRVAGGYEQYF. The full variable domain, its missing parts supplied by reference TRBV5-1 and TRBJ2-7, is KAGVTQTPRYLIKTRGQQVTLSCSPISGHRSVSWYQQTPGQGLQFLFEYFSETQRNKGNFPGRFSGRQFSNSRSEMNVSTLELGDSALYLCASRPRVAGGYEQYFGPGTRLTVT.

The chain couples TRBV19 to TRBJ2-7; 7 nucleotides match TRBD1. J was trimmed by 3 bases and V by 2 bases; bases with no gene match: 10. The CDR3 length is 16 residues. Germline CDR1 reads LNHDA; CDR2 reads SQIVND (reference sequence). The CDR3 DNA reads TGTGCCAGTAGTATAAGATTCGGGACAGAACTCTACGAGCAGTACTTC. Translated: CASSIRFGTELYEQYF. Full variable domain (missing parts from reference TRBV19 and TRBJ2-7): DGGITQSPKYLFRKEGQNVTLSCEQNLNHDAMYWYRQDPGQGLRLIYYSQIVNDFQKGDIAEGYSVSREKKESFPLTVTSAQKNPTAFYLCASSIRFGTELYEQYFGPGTRLTVT.

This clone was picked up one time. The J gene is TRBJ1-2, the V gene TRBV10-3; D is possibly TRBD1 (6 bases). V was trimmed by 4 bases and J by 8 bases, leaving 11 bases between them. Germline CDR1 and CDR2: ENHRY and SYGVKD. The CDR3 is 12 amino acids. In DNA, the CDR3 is TGTGCCATCAGTGGGCAGGGGCGAGGCTACACCTTC. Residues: CAISGQGRGYTF.

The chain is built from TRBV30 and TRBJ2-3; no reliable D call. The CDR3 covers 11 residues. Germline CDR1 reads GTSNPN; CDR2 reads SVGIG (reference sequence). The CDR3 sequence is CASSTTDTQYF. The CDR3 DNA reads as TGTGCTAGCTCAACCACAGATACGCAGTATTTT.

DNA of the CDR3: TGTGCCAGCAGCGTAGACCCGCTAGCGGGGGGGAACAATGAGCAGTTCTTC. Translated, it gives CASSVDPLAGGNNEQFF. The V gene is TRBV9, the J gene TRBJ2-1; 12 bases line up with TRBD2. The V gene end was trimmed by 0 bases and the J gene end by 5 bases; junction bases not matched to a gene: 6. CDR1 is SGDLS, CDR2 YYNGEE, per germline. The CDR3 length is 17 residues.